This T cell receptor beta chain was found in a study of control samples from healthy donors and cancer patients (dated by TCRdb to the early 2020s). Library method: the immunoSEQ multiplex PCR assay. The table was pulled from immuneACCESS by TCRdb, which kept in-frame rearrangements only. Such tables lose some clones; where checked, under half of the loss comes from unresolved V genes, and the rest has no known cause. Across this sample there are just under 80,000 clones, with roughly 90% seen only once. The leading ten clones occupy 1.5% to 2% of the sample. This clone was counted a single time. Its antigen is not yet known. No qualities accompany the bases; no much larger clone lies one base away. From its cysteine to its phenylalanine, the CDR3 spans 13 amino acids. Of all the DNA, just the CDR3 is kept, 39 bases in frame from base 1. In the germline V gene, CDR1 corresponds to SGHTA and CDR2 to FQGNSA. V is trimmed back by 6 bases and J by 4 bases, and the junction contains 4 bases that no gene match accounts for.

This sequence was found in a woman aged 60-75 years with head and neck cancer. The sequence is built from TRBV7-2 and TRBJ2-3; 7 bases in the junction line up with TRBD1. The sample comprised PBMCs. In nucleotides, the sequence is TGTGCCAGCAGACTAGGGGGCGCAGATACGCAGTATTTT. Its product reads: CASRLGGADTQYF.